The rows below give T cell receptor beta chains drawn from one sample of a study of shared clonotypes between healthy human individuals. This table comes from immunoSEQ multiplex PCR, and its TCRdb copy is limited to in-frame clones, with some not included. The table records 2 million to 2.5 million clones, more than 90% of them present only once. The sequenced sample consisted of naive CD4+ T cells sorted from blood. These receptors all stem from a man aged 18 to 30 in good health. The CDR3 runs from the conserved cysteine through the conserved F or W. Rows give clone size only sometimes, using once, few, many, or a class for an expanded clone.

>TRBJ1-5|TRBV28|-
CASSLDRGQPQHF
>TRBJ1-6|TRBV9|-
CASSVGGYNSPLHF
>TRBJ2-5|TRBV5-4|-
CASSLVPGVMETQYF
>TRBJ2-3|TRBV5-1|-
CASSLGLAASTDTQYF
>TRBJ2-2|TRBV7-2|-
CASSLVAGATGELFF
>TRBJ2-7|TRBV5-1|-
CASSLQVGTYEQYF
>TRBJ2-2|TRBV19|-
CASSTYQGALGGELFF
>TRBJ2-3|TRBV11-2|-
CASSLQGSTDTQYF
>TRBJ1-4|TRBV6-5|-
CASSAYRGRDEKLFF
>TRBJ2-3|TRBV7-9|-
CASSSPTSATDTQYF
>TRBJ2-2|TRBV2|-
CATSGRTLNTGELFF
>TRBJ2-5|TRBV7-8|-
CASSLQGQGPQETQYF
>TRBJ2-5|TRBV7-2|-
CASSLAGTGPQETQYF
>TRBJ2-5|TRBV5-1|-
CASWGDPLRQETQYF
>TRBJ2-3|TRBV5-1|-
CASSTGPSTDTQYF
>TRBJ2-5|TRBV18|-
CASSRTEETQYF
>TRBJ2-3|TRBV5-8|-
CASSQGQGLNTDTQYF
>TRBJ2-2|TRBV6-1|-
CASTQTSFNTGELFF
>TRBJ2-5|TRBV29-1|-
CSAAQRDLQETQYF
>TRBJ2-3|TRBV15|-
CATSRPGIGSTDTQYF
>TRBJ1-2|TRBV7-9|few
CASSLVSGGYTF
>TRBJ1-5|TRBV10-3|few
CAISDRDSNQPQHF
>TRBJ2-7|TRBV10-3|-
CAISESGPGVFYEQYF
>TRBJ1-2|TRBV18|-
CASSPPVSEREGYTF
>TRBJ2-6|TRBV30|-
CAWSGRTVVSGANVLTF
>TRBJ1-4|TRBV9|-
CASGVGINPAGNEKLFF
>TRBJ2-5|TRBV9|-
CASSPLSGRAGETQYF
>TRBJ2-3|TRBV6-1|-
CASSGLAGFADTQYF
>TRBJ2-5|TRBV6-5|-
CASSYDTRRQETQYF
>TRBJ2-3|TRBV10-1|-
CASSEDLGAVNTQYF
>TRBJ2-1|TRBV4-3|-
CASSQGWGTHNEQFF
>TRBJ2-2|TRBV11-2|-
CASSLGVTNTGELFF
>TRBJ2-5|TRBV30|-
CAWGVSRMSGGLQETQYF
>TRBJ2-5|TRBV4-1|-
CASSQGGSETQYF
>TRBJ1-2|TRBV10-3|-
CAISESTGGGYGYTF
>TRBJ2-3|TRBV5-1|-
CASSISSGTSTDTQYF
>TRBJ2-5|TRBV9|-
CASSSRYQETQYF
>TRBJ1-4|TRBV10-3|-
CATTDPGQPNEKLFF
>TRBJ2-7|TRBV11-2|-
CASSLVETYEQYF
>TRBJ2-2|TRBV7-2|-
CASSLRLGTGAGELFF
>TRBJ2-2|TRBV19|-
CASSIGRGLTGELFF
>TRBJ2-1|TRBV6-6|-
CASRFRRTGGGDEQFF
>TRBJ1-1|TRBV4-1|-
CASSWGDSTLNTEAFF
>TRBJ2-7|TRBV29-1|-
CSVAGDSYEQYF
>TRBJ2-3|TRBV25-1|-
CASSSGGAIDTQYF
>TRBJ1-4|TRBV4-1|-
CASSQDLGATNEKLFF
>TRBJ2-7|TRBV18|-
CASSPAGGTYEQYF
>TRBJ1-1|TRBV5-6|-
CASSFTRSEAFF
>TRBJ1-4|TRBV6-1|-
CASSERGLANEKLFF
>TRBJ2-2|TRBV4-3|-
CASSPGQTTGELFF
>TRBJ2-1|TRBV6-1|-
CASSVYREDEQFF
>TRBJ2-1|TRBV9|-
CASSGRLAGHEQFF
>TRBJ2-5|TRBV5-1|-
CASSLAPDGSKTQYF